One and the same sample provided the 28 T cell receptor beta chains below, sequenced in a study of blood T cell repertoires in COVID-19. Method: immunoSEQ multiplex PCR; TCRdb's copy keeps in-frame clones and lacks some. The table lists 57,000 or so clones, approximately 86% of them singletons. Specimen: peripheral blood. All receptors come from a human donor in a cohort sampled during active COVID-19.

This chain links TRBV28 with TRBJ2-7, with 7 bases aligning to TRBD2. Germline V gene lookup returns CDR1 MDHEN and CDR2 SYDVKM. The CDR3 runs 13 residues. The trim removed 8 bases at V and 3 bases at J, leaving 7 bases unmatched. The CDR3 DNA is TGTGCCAGCGGGGGTGCGGGGGTCTACGAGCAGTACTTC. Translated: CASGGAGVYEQYF.

The genes are TRBV6-2 or TRBV6-3 and TRBJ2-3; D is perhaps TRBD1 (6 bases). V lost 6 bases and J lost 5, with 15 bases in between. CDR1 and CDR2 (germline): MNHEY, SVGEGT. CDR3 size: 14 residues. The CDR3 sequence: CASSPSRGIDTQYF. The DNA of the CDR3 is TGTGCCAGCAGCCCGAGCAGGGGAATAGATACGCAGTATTTT.

The chain employs TRBV28 and TRBJ2-3, with D maybe TRBD1 (6 bases). This CDR3 comprises 13 residues. V was shortened by 8 bases and J by 3 bases, with 12 bases between the two germline ends. CDR1 MDHEN and CDR2 SYDVKM come from the germline V gene. CDR3 residues: CASQGTVTDTQYF. DNA of the CDR3: TGTGCCAGCCAGGGGACCGTGACAGATACGCAGTATTTT.

The gene calls are TRBV6-6 and TRBJ1-4; maybe TRBD1 (6 bases). Germline CDR1 is MNHNY and CDR2 is SVGAGI (reference sequence). V was trimmed by 5 bases and J by 5 bases, leaving 12 bases between them. The CDR3 extends over 14 amino acids. In DNA, the CDR3 is TGTGCCAGCAGTCCGACAGGAAGAAATGAAAAACTGTTTTTT. Protein product: CASSPTGRNEKLFF.

To note about this clone: Mismatch with germline at one junction end may stem from a read error. This sequence joins TRBV3-1 (or the pseudogene TRBV3-2) and TRBJ1-1, with D possibly being TRBD1 (6 bases). Per germline, CDR1 LGHDT and CDR2 YNNKEL (reference sequence). The CDR3 is made up of 11 amino acids. The CDR3 DNA reads as TGTGCCAGCAGCCGGAGGACAGAGCGGTTTTTT. It encodes CASSRRTERFF.

As DNA, the CDR3 is TGTGCCTGGAATCATACGCGGCCGATGAGAAATTCACCCCTCCACTTT. Residues: CAWNHTRPMRNSPLHF. This chain uses TRBV30 with TRBJ1-6; D gene unclear. The germline V and J ends were trimmed by 4 bases and 7 bases, with 20 bases remaining between them. Germline CDR1 GTSNPN, CDR2 SVGIG (reference sequence). This CDR3 spans 16 amino acids.

The chain is built from TRBV6-6 and TRBJ2-7; 10 nucleotides match TRBD2. V was clipped by 2 bases and J by 5 bases; unmatched bases: 9. The CDR3 loop spans 16 amino acids. Germline CDR1 and CDR2: MNHNY and SVGAGI (reference sequence). In DNA, the CDR3 is TGTGCCAGCAGTTACCCCGGGACTAGCGTAAACCACGAGCAGTACTTC. Protein: CASSYPGTSVNHEQYF.

This clone was recorded only once. V gene TRBV6-2 or TRBV6-3 combines with J gene TRBJ2-1, with 11 bases aligning to TRBD2. With 0 bases clipped from V and 0 bases from J, the junction kept 7 bases outside the gene matches. Germline-derived CDR1 and CDR2 are MNHEY and SVGEGT. The CDR3 has 19 residues. CDR3 sequence: CASSYSVAGGLGSYNEQFF. DNA for the CDR3: TGTGCCAGCAGTTACTCGGTAGCGGGAGGGCTCGGCTCCTACAATGAGCAGTTCTTC.

The rearrangement uses TRBV7-2 and TRBJ2-1, with a tentative D call TRBD2 (6 bases). In germline, CDR1 is SGHTA, CDR2 FQGNSA. Deletions cut 1 base from V and 13 bases from J, with 20 bases between. There are 15 residues in the CDR3. CDR3 sequence: CASSLVRGAGLLQFF. In DNA, the CDR3 is TGTGCCAGCAGCTTAGTCCGGGGAGCGGGTCTCCTTCAGTTCTTC.

The chain employs TRBV9 and TRBJ1-6; 7 bases agree with TRBD1. CDR1 SGDLS and CDR2 YYNGEE come from the germline V gene. Trimming removed 3 bases from V and 13 bases from J; junction bases left unmatched: 7. The CDR3 consists of 13 residues. The CDR3 region has the DNA TGTGCCAGCAGCGACAGGGGCATGGGGCCCCTCCACTTT. This sequence encodes CASSDRGMGPLHF.

This CDR3 is CASSLDGGGSPLHF. The CDR3 DNA sequence: TGTGCCAGCAGTTTAGACGGCGGGGGATCACCCCTCCACTTT. The genes are TRBV6-5 and TRBJ1-6, with D perhaps TRBD1 (5 bases). V was pared by 4 bases and J by 10 bases, with 14 bases between. The CDR3 has 14 amino acids. Germline CDR1 and CDR2: MNHEY and SVGAGI.

The chain couples TRBV4-1 to TRBJ2-7; tentatively, D is TRBD1 (5 bases). The germline CDR1 and CDR2 sequences are MGHRA and YSYEKL. V was shortened by 3 bases and J by 3 bases, with 12 bases between the two germline ends. The CDR3 has 14 residues. CDR3 loop: CASSHVGQFYEQYF. The CDR3 DNA reads as TGCGCCAGCAGCCACGTTGGACAATTCTACGAGCAGTACTTC.

This chain connects TRBV6-2 or TRBV6-3 to TRBJ1-2; D remains ambiguous. V gave up 0 bases and J gave up 5 bases, with 10 bases separating them. This CDR3 comprises 14 residues. Germline loops: CDR1 MNHEY, CDR2 SVGEGT. CDR3 in DNA: TGTGCCAGCAGTTACTCGTCGGTAAAATATGGCTACACCTTC. This encodes CASSYSSVKYGYTF.

The chain combines TRBV2 with TRBJ2-5; the match to TRBD2 covers 11 bases. Germline V gene sequence: CDR1 SNHLY, CDR2 FYNNEI. The CDR3 spans 14 residues. The V segment lost 7 bases and the J segment 1 base; nucleotides outside the gene matches: 2. The CDR3 protein is CASTTSGSQETQYF. CDR3 DNA sequence: TGTGCCAGCACCACTAGCGGGAGCCAAGAGACCCAGTACTTC.

CDR3 DNA sequence: TGTGCCAGCAGCCCCCAGGGACAGGGTGCGGGAAACACCATATATTTT. This translates into CASSPQGQGAGNTIYF. V is TRBV9 and J is TRBJ1-3, with TRBD1 identical over 9 bases. With V trimmed by 4 bases and J by 4 bases, 9 bases remained unmatched. From germline, CDR1 is SGDLS and CDR2 YYNGEE. The CDR3 spans 16 residues.

This sequence joins TRBV19 and TRBJ2-1, with a tentative D call TRBD2 (6 bases). The CDR3 sequence is 14 residues long. CDR1 LNHDA and CDR2 SQIVND come from the germline V gene (reference sequence). The V and J ends lost 6 bases and 7 bases respectively, with 16 bases between them. The CDR3: CASRRTTLRNEQFF. CDR3 sequence (DNA): TGTGCCAGTAGGAGGACTACCCTCAGAAATGAGCAGTTCTTC.

This chain uses TRBV7-6 with TRBJ2-2; D is possibly TRBD2 (6 bases). The CDR3 runs 13 residues. CDR1 is SGHVS, CDR2 FNYEAQ, per germline. The V gene lost 4 bases and the J gene lost 6 bases, with 9 bases spanning the gap. As DNA, the CDR3 is TGTGCCAGCAGCTCGGGACTTTCCGGGGAGCTGTTTTTT. Its protein is CASSSGLSGELFF.

This sequence joins TRBV30 and TRBJ1-5, with D perhaps TRBD1 (5 bases). Germline values: CDR1 GTSNPN, CDR2 SVGIG (reference sequence). Deletions cut 1 base from V and 7 bases from J, with 14 bases between. The length of the CDR3 is 14 residues. Here the CDR3 reads CAWSAAGGFQPQHF. The CDR3 bases are TGTGCCTGGAGTGCCGCGGGGGGGTTCCAGCCCCAGCATTTT.

The genes are TRBV18 and TRBJ2-5; TRBD1 matches 7 bases. Germline V gene data show CDR1 as KGHSH and CDR2 as LQKENI. With V trimmed by 4 bases and J by 2 bases, 1 base remained unmatched. The CDR3 has 13 residues. The CDR3 DNA reads as TGTGCCAGCTCACAGGGACAGCAAGAGACCCAGTACTTC. Translated: CASSQGQQETQYF.

The chain combines TRBV11-2 with TRBJ2-7; the match to TRBD2 covers 7 bases. CDR3 length: 16 residues. With V trimmed by 6 bases and J by 3 bases, 14 bases remained unmatched. CDR1 SGHAT and CDR2 FQNNGV come from the germline V gene. CDR3 nucleotides: TGTGCCAGCAGTCGCGCCGGGGCGGGAGCCTACTACGAGCAGTACTTC. It encodes CASSRAGAGAYYEQYF.

This clone occurred once. This chain joins TRBV7-3 and TRBJ2-3, with 13 bases matching TRBD2. With V trimmed by 2 bases and J by 3 bases, 11 bases remained unmatched. Germline values: CDR1 SGHTA, CDR2 FQGTGA. CDR3 size: 19 residues. The CDR3 DNA reads TGTGCCAGCAGCTTACCGAACGGACTAGCGGGAGCGGTGACAGATACGCAGTATTTT. The encoded protein is CASSLPNGLAGAVTDTQYF.

This clone was seen once. The chain joins TRBV6-2 or TRBV6-3 to TRBJ2-2, with 7 bases aligning to TRBD1. Germline assignment: CDR1 MNHEY and CDR2 SVGEGT. The J segment lost 4 bases and the V segment lost 5 bases, leaving 16 bases of the junction unmatched. The CDR3 covers 18 residues. The CDR3 here is CASSPFTGARIGTGELFF. CDR3 in DNA: TGTGCCAGCAGTCCATTTACAGGGGCCCGAATCGGCACCGGGGAGCTGTTTTTT.

This rearrangement joins TRBV7-3 to TRBJ1-2; D might be TRBD1 (6 bases). The CDR3 spans 16 residues. Germline lookup yields CDR1 SGHTA and CDR2 FQGTGA. The V end was cut by 5 bases, the J end by 6 bases, with 22 bases between. The DNA for the CDR3 is TGTGCCAGCAGCCCATCCTACTCCAGGGGTCGGGATGGCTACACCTTC. Translation gives CASSPSYSRGRDGYTF.

This clone was picked up one time. J is TRBJ2-7 and V is TRBV13; 7 positions match TRBD2. CDR1 is PRHDT, CDR2 FYEKMQ, per germline (reference sequence). V shed 4 bases and J 4 bases; nucleotides not matched to a gene: 10. This CDR3 has 15 amino acids. CDR3 in DNA: TGTGCCAGCAGCTCTCAGCGGGAAGTTAAATACGAGCAGTACTTC. It codes for CASSSQREVKYEQYF.

There are a few counts of this clone. This chain links TRBV7-6 with TRBJ2-5; TRBD2 agrees at 7 bases. The V segment lost 4 bases and the J segment 2 bases; nucleotides outside the gene matches: 10. The CDR3 has 16 amino acids. Germline V CDR1 and CDR2: SGHVS, FNYEAQ. The CDR3 DNA sequence: TGTGCCAGCAGCTCCGGGGGGTTGAGGGTTCAAGAGACCCAGTACTTC. Translated, it gives CASSSGGLRVQETQYF.

The J gene is TRBJ1-1, the V gene TRBV12-3 or TRBV12-4; no clear D gene. Trimming left V 10 bases short and J 3 bases short, with 12 bases between. This CDR3 comprises 12 residues. CDR3 sequence (DNA): TGTGCCATCTTACAAGGAGACACTGAAGCTTTCTTT. Its protein product is CAILQGDTEAFF.

The chain employs TRBV5-4 and TRBJ2-7; 9 nucleotides line up with TRBD2. With 2 bases clipped from V and 5 bases from J, the junction kept 5 bases outside the gene matches. There are 14 residues in the CDR3. The germline CDR1 and CDR2 sequences are SGHNT and YYREEE (reference sequence). The CDR3 DNA sequence: TGTGCCAGCAGCTTTAGCGGGAGTATCGACGAGCAGTACTTC. It specifies CASSFSGSIDEQYF. Using reference TRBV5-4 and TRBJ2-7 for the parts outside the CDR3, the full variable domain is ETGVTQSPTHLIKTRGQQVTLRCSSQSGHNTVSWYQQALGQGPQFIFQYYREEENGRGNFPPRFSGLQFPNYSSELNVNALELDDSALYLCASSFSGSIDEQYFGPGTRLTVT.

The chain recombines TRBV29-1 with TRBJ2-7; tentative D call: TRBD1 (7 bases). This CDR3 comprises 15 residues. The ends were cut back, 3 bases at V and 2 bases at J, with 17 bases in the middle. From germline, CDR1 is SQVTM and CDR2 ANQGSEA. The CDR3 loop is CSVDKGGGKAYEQYF. The CDR3 nucleotides are TGCAGCGTTGATAAAGGAGGGGGCAAGGCCTACGAGCAGTACTTC.